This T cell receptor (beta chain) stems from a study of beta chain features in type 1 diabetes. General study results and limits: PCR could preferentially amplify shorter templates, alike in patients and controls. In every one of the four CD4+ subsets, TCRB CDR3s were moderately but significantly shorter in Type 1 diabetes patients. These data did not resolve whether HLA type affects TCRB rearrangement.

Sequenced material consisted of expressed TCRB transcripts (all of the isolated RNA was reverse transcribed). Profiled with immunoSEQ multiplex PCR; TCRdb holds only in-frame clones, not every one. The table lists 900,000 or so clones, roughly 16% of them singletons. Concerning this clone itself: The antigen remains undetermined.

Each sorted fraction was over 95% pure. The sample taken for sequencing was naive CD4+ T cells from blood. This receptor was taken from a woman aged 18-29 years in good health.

Here the CDR3 DNA reads TGCGCCAGCAGTGAGTCGTGGTTCAGCACCGGGGAGCTGTTTTTT. Translated: CASSESWFSTGELFF. The rearrangement joins TRBV10-2 to TRBJ2-2, with D unresolved. Germline-derived CDR1 and CDR2 are WSHSY and SAAADI. V was cut by 0 bases and J by 4 bases, with 9 bases left in between. The CDR3 totals 15 residues.